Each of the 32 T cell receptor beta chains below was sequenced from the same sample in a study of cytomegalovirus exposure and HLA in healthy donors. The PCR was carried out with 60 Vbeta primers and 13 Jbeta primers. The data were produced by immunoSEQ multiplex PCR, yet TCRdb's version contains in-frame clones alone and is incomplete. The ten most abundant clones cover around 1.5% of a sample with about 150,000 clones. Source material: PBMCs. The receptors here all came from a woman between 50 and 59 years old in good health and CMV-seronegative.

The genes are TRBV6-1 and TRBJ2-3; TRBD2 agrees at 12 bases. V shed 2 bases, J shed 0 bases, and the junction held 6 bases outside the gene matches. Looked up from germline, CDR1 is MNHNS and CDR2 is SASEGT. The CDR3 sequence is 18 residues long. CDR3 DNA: TGTGCCAGCAGTGAAACTAGCGGGGGGATGACTAGCACAGATACGCAGTATTTT. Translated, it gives CASSETSGGMTSTDTQYF.

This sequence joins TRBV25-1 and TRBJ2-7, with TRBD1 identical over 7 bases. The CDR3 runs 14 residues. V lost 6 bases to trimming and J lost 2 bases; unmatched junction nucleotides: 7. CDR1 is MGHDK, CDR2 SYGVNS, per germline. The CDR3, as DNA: TGTGCCAGCAGCCCCGGGGACAGCCCCTACGAGCAGTACTTC. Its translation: CASSPGDSPYEQYF.

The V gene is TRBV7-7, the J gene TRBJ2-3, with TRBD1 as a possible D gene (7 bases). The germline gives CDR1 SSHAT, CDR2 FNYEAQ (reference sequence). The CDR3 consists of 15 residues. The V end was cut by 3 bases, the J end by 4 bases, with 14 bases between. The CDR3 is CASSFGRRGADTQYF. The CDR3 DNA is TGTGCCAGCAGCTTCGGGCGCAGGGGGGCAGATACGCAGTATTTT.

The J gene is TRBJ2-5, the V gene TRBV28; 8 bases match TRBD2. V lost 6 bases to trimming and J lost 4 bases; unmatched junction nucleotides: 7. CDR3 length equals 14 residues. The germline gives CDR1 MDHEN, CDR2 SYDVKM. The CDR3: CASSPLAGGETQYF. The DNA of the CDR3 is TGTGCCAGCAGCCCCCTGGCGGGGGGAGAGACCCAGTACTTC.

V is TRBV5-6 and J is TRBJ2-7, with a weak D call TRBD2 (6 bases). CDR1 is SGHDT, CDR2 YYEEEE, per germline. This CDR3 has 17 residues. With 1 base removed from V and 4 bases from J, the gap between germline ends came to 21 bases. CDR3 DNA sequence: TGTGCCAGCAGCTTGAGCGGGTCCTCGGGTCTTCAATACGAGCAGTACTTC. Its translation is CASSLSGSSGLQYEQYF.

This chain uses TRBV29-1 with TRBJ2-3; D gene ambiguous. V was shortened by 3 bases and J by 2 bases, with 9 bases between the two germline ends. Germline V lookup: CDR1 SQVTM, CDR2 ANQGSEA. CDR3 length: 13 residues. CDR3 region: CSVDERNTDTQYF. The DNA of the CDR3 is TGCAGCGTTGATGAGCGTAACACAGATACGCAGTATTTT.

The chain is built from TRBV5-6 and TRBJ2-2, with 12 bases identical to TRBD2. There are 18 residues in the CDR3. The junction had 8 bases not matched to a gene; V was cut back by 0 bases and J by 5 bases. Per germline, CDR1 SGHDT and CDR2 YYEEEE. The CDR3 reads CASSLGGGLAGYTGELFF. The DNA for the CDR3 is TGTGCCAGCAGCTTGGGTGGTGGACTAGCGGGATATACCGGGGAGCTGTTTTTT.

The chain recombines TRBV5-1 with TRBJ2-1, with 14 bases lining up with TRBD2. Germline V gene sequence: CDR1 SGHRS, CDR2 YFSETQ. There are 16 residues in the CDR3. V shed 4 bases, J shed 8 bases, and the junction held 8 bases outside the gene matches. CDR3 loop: CASSPGGLAGVDEQFF. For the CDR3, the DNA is TGCGCCAGCAGCCCCGGGGGACTAGCGGGGGTTGATGAGCAGTTCTTC.

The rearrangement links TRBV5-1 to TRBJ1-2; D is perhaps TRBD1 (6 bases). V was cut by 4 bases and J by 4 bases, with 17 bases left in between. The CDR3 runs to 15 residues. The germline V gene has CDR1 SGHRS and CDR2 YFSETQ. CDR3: CASSPGQQVSYGYTF. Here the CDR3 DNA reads TGCGCCAGCAGCCCTGGACAGCAAGTTAGCTATGGCTACACCTTC.

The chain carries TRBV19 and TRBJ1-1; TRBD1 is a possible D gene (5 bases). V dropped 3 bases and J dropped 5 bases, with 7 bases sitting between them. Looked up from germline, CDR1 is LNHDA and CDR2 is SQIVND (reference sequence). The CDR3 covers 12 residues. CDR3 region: CASSMGGTEAFF. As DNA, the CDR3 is TGTGCCAGTAGTATGGGGGGAACTGAAGCTTTCTTT.

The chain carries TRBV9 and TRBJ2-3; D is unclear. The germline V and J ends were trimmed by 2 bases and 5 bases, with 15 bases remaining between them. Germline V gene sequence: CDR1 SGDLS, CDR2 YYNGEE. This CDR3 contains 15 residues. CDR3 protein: CASSVGLNQRDTQYF. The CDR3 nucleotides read TGTGCCAGCAGCGTGGGCCTCAACCAAAGAGATACGCAGTATTTT.

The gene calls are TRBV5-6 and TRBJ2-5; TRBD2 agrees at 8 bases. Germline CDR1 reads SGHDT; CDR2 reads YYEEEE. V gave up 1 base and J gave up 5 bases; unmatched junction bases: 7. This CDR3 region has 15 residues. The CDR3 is CASSLSGGAGETQYF. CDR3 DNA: TGTGCCAGCAGCTTGTCCGGGGGGGCCGGGGAGACCCAGTACTTC.

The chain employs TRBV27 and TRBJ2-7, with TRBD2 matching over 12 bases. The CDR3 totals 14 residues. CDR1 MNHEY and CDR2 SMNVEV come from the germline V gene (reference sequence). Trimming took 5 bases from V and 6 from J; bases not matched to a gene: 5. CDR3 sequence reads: CASSLAGGLIEQYF. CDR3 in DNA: TGTGCCAGCAGTCTAGCGGGGGGGCTCATCGAGCAGTACTTC.

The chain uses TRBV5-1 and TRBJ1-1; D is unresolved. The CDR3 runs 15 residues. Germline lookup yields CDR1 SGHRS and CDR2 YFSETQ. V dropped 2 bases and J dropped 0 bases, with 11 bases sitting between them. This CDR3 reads CASSFSAQLNTEAFF. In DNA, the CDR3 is TGCGCCAGCAGCTTCTCGGCACAGCTGAACACTGAAGCTTTCTTT.

DNA of the CDR3: TGTGCCAGCAGCGTCGGGACTAGCGCTGACAATGAGCAGTTCTTC. Amino acids: CASSVGTSADNEQFF. J is TRBJ2-1 and V is TRBV5-4; 10 bases fit TRBD2. The CDR3 runs 15 residues. The V segment lost 4 bases and the J segment 5 bases; nucleotides outside the gene matches: 6. The germline V gene has CDR1 SGHNT and CDR2 YYREEE (reference sequence).

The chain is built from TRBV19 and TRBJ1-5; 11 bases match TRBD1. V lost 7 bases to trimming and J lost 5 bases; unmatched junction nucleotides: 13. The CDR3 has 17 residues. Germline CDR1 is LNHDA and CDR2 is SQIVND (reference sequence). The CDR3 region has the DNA TGTGCCAGTACCACAAGACCCGGACAGGGGGCGGATCAGCCCCAGCATTTT. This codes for CASTTRPGQGADQPQHF. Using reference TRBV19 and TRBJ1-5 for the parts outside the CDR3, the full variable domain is DGGITQSPKYLFRKEGQNVTLSCEQNLNHDAMYWYRQDPGQGLRLIYYSQIVNDFQKGDIAEGYSVSREKKESFPLTVTSAQKNPTAFYLCASTTRPGQGADQPQHFGDGTRLSIL.

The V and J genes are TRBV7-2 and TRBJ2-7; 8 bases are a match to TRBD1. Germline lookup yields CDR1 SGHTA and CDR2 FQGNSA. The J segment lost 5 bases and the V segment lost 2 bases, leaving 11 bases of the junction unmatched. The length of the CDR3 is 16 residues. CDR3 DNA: TGTGCCAGCAGCTTATTTGCTGGACAGGGTGCTCACGAGCAGTACTTC. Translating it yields CASSLFAGQGAHEQYF.

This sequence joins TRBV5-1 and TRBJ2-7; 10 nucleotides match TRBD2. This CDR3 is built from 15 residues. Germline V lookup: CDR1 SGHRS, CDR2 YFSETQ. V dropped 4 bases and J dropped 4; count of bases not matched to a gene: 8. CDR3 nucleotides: TGCGCCAGCAGCACCGCTAGCGGGAGTGAATACGAGCAGTACTTC. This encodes CASSTASGSEYEQYF.

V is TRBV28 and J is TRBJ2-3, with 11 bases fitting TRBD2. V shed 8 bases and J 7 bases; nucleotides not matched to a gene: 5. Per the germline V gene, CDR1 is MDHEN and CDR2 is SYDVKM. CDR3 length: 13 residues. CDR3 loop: CASLAGGPHTQYF. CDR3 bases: TGTGCCAGCTTAGCGGGGGGGCCACATACGCAGTATTTT.

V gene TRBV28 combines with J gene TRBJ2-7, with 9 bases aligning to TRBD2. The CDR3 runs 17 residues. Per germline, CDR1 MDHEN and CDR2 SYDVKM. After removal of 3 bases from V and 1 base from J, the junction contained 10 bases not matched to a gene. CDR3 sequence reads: CASSLAEGLAPSYEQYF. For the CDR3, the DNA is TGTGCCAGCAGTTTGGCCGAAGGACTAGCGCCTTCCTACGAGCAGTACTTC. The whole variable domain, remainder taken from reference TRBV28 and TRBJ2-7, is DVKVTQSSRYLVKRTGEKVFLECVQDMDHENMFWYRQDPGLGLRLIYFSYDVKMKEKGDIPEGYSVSREKKERFSLILESASTNQTSMYLCASSLAEGLAPSYEQYFGPGTRLTVT.

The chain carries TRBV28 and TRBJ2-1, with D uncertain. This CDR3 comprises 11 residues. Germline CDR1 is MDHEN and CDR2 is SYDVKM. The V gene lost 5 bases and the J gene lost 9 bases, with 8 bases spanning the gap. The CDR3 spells CASSTASEQFF. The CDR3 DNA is TGTGCCAGCAGTACCGCGAGTGAGCAGTTCTTC. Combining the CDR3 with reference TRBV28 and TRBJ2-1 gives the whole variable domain DVKVTQSSRYLVKRTGEKVFLECVQDMDHENMFWYRQDPGLGLRLIYFSYDVKMKEKGDIPEGYSVSREKKERFSLILESASTNQTSMYLCASSTASEQFFGPGTRLTVL.

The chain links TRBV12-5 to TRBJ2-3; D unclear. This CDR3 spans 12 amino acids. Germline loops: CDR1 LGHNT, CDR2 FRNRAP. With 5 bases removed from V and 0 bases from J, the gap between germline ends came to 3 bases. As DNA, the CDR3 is TGTGCTAGTGGTCTGAGCACAGATACGCAGTATTTT. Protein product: CASGLSTDTQYF.

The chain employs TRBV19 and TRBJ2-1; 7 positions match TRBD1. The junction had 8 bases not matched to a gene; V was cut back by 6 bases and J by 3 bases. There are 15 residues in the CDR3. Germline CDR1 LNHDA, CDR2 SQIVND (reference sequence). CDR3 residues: CASRTRGGRYNEQFF. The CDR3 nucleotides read TGTGCCAGTAGGACCCGAGGGGGCCGCTACAATGAGCAGTTCTTC.

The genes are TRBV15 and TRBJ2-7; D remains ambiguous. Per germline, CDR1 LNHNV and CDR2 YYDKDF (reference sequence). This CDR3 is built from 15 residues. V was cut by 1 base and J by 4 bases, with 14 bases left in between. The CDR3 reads CATSRGRLTGYEQYF. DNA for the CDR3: TGTGCCACCAGCAGAGGGCGGCTGACCGGGTACGAGCAGTACTTC.

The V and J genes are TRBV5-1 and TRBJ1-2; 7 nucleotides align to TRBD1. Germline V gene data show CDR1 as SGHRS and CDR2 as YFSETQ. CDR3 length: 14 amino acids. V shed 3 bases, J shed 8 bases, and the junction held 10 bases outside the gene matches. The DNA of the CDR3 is TGCGCCAGCAGCTCGCAGGGGGTTGGTACCGGCTACACCTTC. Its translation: CASSSQGVGTGYTF.

Here the CDR3 DNA reads TGTGCCAGTAGCCAGGGATCTAGGACTGAAGCTTTCTTT. Translated: CASSQGSRTEAFF. The chain is built from TRBV19 and TRBJ1-1; possible D gene TRBD1, 5 bases. Germline CDR1 LNHDA, CDR2 SQIVND (reference sequence). The CDR3 is 13 amino acids. Trimming took off 6 bases at V and 5 bases at J, with 13 bases between the two ends.

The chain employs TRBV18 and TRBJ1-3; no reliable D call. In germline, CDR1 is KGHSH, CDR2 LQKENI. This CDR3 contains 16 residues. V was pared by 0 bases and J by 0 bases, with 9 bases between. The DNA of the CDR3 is TGTGCCAGCTCACCACCGGGCCTTAGCTCTGGAAACACCATATATTTT. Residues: CASSPPGLSSGNTIYF.

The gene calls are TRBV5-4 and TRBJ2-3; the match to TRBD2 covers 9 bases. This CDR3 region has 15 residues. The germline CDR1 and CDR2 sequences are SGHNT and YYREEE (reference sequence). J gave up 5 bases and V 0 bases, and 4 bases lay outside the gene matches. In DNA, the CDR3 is TGTGCCAGCAGCTTGGGAGGAGCGGGAGGAGATACGCAGTATTTT. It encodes CASSLGGAGGDTQYF.

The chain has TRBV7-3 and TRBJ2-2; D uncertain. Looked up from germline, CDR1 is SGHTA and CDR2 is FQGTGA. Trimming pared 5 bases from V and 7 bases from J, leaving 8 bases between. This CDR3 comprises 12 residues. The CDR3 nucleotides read TGTGCCAGCAGCAACACAATCGGGGAGCTGTTTTTT. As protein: CASSNTIGELFF.

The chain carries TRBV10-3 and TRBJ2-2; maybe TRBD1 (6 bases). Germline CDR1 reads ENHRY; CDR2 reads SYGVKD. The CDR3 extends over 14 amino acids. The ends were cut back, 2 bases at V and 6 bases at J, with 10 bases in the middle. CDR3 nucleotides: TGTGCCATCAGTGAGACAGGGAGCCCCGGGGAGCTGTTTTTT. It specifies CAISETGSPGELFF.

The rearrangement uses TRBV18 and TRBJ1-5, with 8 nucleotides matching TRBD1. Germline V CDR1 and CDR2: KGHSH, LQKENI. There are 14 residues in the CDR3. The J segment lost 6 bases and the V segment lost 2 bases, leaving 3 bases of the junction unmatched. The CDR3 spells CASSPTGGGQPQHF. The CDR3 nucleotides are TGTGCCAGCTCACCAACAGGGGGAGGTCAGCCCCAGCATTTT. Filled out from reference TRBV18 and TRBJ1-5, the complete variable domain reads NAGVMQNPRHLVRRRGQEARLRCSPMKGHSHVYWYRQLPEEGLKFMVYLQKENIIDESGMPKERFSAEFPKEGPSILRIQQVVRGDSAAYFCASSPTGGGQPQHFGDGTRLSIL.

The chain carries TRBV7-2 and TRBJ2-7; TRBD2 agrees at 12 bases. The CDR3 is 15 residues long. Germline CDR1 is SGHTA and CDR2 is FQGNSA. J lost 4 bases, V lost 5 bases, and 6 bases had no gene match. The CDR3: CASSGGLAGKYEQYF. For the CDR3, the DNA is TGTGCCAGCAGCGGCGGACTAGCGGGGAAGTACGAGCAGTACTTC.